This TCR beta chain comes out of a study of T cell repertoires in cytomegalovirus infection. The overall study: TCR beta signatures that were public indicated CMV infection and matching HLA type.

Germline trimming cut 1 base from V and 3 bases from J; bases unmatched to any gene: 7. This CDR3 has 16 residues. Germline V gene sequence: CDR1 LGHNA, CDR2 YNFKEQ. Details on this clonotype: Its specificity is unknown.

TCRdb called the reads again in MiXCR, with one record for every CDR3 protein. The sample gives approximately 34,000 distinct CDR3 sequences, just over 50% of which show up once; 90% is in the top ten. Sequences were derived from CD8+ T cells from cultured PBMCs, sampled from culture after CMV antigen stimulation. The clonotype comes from a human donor in good health (CMV status not recorded). Some clones in this sample may be carry-over from other donors' samples. The chain employs TRBV4-2 and TRBJ1-2, with TRBD1 matching 8 bases. The CDR3 region is CASSQGSGQGHYGYTF. CDR3 coding DNA: TGTGCCAGCAGCCAAGGATCCGGACAGGGACACTATGGCTACACCTTC.